This TCR beta chain was documented in a study of shared clonotypes between healthy human individuals. Study processing details: ImmunoSEQ output lacked quality scores and full-length reads, limiting matched filtering. Method: immunoSEQ multiplex PCR; TCRdb's copy keeps in-frame clones and lacks some. D and trimming come from the DNA, and the V and J calls and clone size come from that table. Among some 1.1 million clones listed, approximately 77% were seen once. CDR1 is MGHRA and CDR2 is YSYEKL in the germline V gene. V lost 3 bases and J lost 0, with 14 bases in between. The CDR3 length is 17 residues.

The chain joins TRBV4-1 to TRBJ1-4; D call uncertain. The clonotype originates from a man between 18 and 29 years old in good health. Some clones in this sample may be carry-over from other donors' samples. The specimen sequenced was memory CD4+ T cells from PBMCs. As for subset: CD45RA-negative fraction. CDR3 nucleotides: TGCGCCAGCAGCCAGGACCTCCGCCCTGCAACTAATGAAAAACTGTTTTTT. This codes for CASSQDLRPATNEKLFF.